This T cell receptor beta chain was captured by sequencing in a study of early T cells in non-severe SARS-CoV-2 infection. Findings and limits, study-wide: Database matching using VDJdb favored anti-spike CD8 responses, with private and CD4 specificities left missing.

This clonotype was seen a few times. Its target is unknown. Germline V CDR1 and CDR2: SNHLY, FYNNEI. The V end lost 6 bases, the J end lost 5 bases, and 16 bases lay between the germline ends. CDR3 size: 14 residues. A single record per CDR3 protein comes from TCRdb applying MiXCR to the 5' RACE reads. The sample has 100,000 to 120,000 distinct CDR3 sequences, roughly 12% seen once. The sample taken for sequencing was whole blood. This chain links TRBV2 with TRBJ1-1; no clear D gene. This clonotype originated in an adult who was a healthcare worker with PCR-confirmed SARS-CoV-2 infection or an uninfected control (not recorded which). CDR3: CASSKTVDWTEAFF. The DNA for the CDR3 is TGTGCCAGCAGCAAGACCGTTGATTGGACTGAAGCTTTCTTT.